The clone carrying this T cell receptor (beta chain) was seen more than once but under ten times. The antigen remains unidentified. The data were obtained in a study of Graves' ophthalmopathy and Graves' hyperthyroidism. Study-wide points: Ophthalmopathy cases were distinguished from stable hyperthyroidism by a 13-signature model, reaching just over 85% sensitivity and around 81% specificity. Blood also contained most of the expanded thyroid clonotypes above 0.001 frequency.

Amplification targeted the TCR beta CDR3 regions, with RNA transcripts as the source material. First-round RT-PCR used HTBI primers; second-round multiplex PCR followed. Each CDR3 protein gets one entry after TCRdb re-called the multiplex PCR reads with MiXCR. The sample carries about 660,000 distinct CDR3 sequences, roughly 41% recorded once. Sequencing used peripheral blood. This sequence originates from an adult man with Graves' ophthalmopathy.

The CDR3 region has the DNA TGTGCCAGTAGTCCCATAGCGGGGGGAAACAAGGCCGGGGAGCTGTTTTTT. It translates to CASSPIAGGNKAGELFF. The rearrangement uses TRBV19 and TRBJ2-2; the match to TRBD2 covers 10 bases. The length of the CDR3 is 17 residues. The germline V gene has CDR1 LNHDA and CDR2 SQIVND (reference sequence). The V and J ends lost 5 bases and 6 bases, in that order; junction bases with no gene match: 12.